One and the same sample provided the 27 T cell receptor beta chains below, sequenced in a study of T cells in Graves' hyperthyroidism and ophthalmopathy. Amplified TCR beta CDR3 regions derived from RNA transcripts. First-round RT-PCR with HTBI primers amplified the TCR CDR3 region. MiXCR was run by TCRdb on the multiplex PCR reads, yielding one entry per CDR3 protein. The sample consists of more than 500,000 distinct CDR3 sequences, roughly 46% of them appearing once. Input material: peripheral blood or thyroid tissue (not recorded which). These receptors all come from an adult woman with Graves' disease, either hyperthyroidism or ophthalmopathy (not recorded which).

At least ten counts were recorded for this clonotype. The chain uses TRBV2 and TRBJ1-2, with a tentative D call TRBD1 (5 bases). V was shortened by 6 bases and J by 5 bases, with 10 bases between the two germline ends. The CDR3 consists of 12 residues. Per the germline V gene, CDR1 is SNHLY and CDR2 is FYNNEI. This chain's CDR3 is CASSFDSYGYTF. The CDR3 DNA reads TGTGCCAGCAGCTTCGACAGTTATGGCTACACCTTC.

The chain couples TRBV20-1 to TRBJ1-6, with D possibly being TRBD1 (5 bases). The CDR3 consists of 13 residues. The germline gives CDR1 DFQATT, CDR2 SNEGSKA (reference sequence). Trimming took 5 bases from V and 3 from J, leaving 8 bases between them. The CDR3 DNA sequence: TGCAGTGCTCCAGGACACTATAATTCACCCCTCCACTTT. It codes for CSAPGHYNSPLHF.

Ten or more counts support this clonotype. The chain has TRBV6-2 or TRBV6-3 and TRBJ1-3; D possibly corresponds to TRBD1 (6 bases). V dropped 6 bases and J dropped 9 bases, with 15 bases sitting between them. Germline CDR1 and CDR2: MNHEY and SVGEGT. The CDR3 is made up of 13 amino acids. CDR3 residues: CASSTGTPFTIYF. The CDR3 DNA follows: TGTGCCAGCAGCACCGGGACACCGTTCACCATATATTTT.

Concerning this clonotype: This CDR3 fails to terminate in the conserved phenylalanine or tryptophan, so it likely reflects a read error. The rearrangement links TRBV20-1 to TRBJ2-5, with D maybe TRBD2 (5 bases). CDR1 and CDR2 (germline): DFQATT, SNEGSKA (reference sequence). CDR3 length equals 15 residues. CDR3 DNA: TGCAGTGCGAGAGCGGCAGACCTAGGCGGAGAGACCCAGTACATC. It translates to CSARAADLGGETQYI.

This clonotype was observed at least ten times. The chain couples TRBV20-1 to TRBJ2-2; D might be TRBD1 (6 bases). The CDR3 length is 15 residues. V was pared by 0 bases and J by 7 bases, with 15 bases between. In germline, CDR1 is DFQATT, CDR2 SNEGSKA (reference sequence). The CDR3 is CSARDVGTSGGELFF. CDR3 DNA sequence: TGCAGTGCTAGAGATGTTGGGACAAGCGGCGGGGAGCTGTTTTTT.

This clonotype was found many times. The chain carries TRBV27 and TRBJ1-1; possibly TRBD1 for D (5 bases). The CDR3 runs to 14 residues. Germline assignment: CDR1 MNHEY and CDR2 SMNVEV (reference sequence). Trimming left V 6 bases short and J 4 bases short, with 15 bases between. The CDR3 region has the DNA TGTGCCAGCAGCCGGAGAGAGCAGGGCACTGAAGCTTTCTTT. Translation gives CASSRREQGTEAFF.

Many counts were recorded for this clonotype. The CDR3 DNA follows: TGTGCCAGCAGCTTAAGGGGGCTGATCACCGGGGAGCTGTTTTTT. This encodes CASSLRGLITGELFF. The chain couples TRBV11-2 to TRBJ2-2; 7 bases map to TRBD1. Germline V lookup: CDR1 SGHAT, CDR2 FQNNGV. The CDR3 loop spans 15 amino acids. With 2 bases clipped from V and 4 bases from J, the junction kept 4 bases outside the gene matches.

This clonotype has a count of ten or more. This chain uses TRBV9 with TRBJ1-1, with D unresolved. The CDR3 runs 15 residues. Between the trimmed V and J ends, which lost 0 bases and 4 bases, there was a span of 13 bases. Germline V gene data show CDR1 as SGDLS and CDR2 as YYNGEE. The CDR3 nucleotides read TGTGCCAGCAGCGTAGACTGGGATCCGGGCACTGAAGCTTTCTTT. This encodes CASSVDWDPGTEAFF.

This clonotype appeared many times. DNA for the CDR3: TGCAGTGCTAGAGCACGAGGATCCGGGACTTGGAACACCGGGGAGCTGTTTTTT. This codes for CSARARGSGTWNTGELFF. This sequence joins TRBV20-1 and TRBJ2-2, with D tentatively TRBD2 (6 bases). In germline, CDR1 is DFQATT, CDR2 SNEGSKA (reference sequence). The CDR3 covers 18 residues. Trimming left V 1 base short and J 1 base short, with 19 bases between.

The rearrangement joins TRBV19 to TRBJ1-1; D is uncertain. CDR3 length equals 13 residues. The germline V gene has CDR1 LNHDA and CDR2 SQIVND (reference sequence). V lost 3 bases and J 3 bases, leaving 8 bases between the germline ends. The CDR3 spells CASSMGRDTEAFF. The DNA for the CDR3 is TGTGCCAGTAGTATGGGGAGGGACACTGAAGCTTTCTTT.

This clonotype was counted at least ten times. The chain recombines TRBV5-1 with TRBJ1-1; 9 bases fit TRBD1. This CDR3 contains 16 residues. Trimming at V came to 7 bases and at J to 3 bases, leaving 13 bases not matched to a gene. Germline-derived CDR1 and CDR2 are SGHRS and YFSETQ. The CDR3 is CASGFTGGTRDTEAFF. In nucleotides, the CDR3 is TGCGCCAGCGGGTTCACAGGGGGCACCAGGGACACTGAAGCTTTCTTT. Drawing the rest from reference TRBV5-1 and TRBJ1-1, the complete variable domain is KAGVTQTPRYLIKTRGQQVTLSCSPISGHRSVSWYQQTPGQGLQFLFEYFSETQRNKGNFPGRFSGRQFSNSRSEMNVSTLELGDSALYLCASGFTGGTRDTEAFFGQGTRLTVV.

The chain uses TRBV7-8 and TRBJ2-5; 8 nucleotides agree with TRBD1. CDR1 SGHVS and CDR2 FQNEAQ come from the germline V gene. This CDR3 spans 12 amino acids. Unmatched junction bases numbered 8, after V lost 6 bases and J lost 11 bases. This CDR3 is CASSYTGGSQYF. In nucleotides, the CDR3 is TGTGCCAGCAGTTACACAGGGGGTTCGCAGTACTTC.

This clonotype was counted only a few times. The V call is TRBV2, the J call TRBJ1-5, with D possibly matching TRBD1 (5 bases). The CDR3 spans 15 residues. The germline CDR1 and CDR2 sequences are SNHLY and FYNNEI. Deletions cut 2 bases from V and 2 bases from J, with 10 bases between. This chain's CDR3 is CASSETGGRNQPQHF. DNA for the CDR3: TGTGCCAGCAGTGAAACCGGGGGTCGCAATCAGCCCCAGCATTTT.

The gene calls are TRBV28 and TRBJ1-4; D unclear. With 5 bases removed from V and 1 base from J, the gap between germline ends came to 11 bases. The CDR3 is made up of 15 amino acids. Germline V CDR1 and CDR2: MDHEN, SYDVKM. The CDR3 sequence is CASSPRQETNEKLFF. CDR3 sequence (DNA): TGTGCCAGCAGTCCGAGGCAGGAAACTAATGAAAAACTGTTTTTT.

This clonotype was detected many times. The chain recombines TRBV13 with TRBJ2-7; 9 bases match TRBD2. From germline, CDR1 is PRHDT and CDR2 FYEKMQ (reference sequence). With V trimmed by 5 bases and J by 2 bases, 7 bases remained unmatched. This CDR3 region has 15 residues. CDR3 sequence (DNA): TGTGCCAGCAGCCCACAGACTAGCGGAGCCTACGAGCAGTACTTC. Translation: CASSPQTSGAYEQYF.

Here the CDR3 reads CSAGLRQGGYEQYF. The CDR3 DNA is TGCAGTGCTGGCCTCCGACAGGGAGGCTACGAGCAGTACTTC. The chain joins TRBV20-1 to TRBJ2-7, with D perhaps matching TRBD1 (7 bases). The ends were cut back, 5 bases at V and 3 bases at J, with 17 bases in the middle. Germline-derived CDR1 and CDR2 are DFQATT and SNEGSKA (reference sequence). This CDR3 is built from 14 residues.

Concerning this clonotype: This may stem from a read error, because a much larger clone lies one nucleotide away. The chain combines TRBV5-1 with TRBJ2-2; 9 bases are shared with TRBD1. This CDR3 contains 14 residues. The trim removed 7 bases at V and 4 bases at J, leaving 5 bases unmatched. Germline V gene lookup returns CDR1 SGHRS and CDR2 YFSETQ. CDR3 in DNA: TGCGCCAGCCGACAGGGGGGTCGCACCGGGGAGCTGTTTTTT. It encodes CASRQGGRTGELFF.

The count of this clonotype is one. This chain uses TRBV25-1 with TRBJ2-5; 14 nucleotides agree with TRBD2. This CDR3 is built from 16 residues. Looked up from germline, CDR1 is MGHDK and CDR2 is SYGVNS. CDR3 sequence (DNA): TGTGCTAGCGCGACTAGCGGGAGGGGGACGCAAGAGACCCAGTACTTC. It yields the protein CASATSGRGTQETQYF.

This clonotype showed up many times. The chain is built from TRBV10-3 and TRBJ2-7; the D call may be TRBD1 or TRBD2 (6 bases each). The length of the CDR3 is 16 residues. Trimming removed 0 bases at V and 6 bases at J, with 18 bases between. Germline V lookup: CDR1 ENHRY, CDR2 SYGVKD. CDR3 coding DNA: TGTGCCATCAGTGAGTCGATAGTCGTGAGGGGGGCCGAGCAGTACTTC. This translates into CAISESIVVRGAEQYF.

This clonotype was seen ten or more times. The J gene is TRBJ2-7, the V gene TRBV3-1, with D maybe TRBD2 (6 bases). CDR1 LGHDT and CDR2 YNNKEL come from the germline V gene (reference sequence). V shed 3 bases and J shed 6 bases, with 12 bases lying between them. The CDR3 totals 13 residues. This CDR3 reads CASSHPTRSEQYF. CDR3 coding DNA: TGTGCCAGCAGCCACCCGACTAGGAGCGAGCAGTACTTC.

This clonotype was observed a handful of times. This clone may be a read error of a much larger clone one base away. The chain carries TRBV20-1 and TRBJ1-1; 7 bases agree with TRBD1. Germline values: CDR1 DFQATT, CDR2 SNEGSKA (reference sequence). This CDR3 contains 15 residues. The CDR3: CSASTSNRGNTESFF. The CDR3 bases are TGCAGTGCTAGTACCTCAAACAGGGGAAACACTGAATCTTTCTTT.

The CDR3 reads CAISGRVSQGGSEAFF. Here the CDR3 DNA reads TGTGCCATCAGTGGGAGGGTGTCACAGGGCGGTAGTGAGGCTTTCTTT. The chain joins TRBV10-3 to TRBJ1-1; possibly TRBD1 for D (6 bases). The CDR3 covers 16 residues. V was shortened by 4 bases and J by 11 bases, with 26 bases between the two germline ends. Per germline, CDR1 ENHRY and CDR2 SYGVKD.

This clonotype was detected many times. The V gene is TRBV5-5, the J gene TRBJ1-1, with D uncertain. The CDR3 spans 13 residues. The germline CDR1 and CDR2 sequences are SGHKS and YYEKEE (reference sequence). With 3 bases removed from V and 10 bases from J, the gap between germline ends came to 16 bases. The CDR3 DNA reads TGTGCCAGCAGCTCCCGGCGAAGGATGAGAGCTTTCTTT. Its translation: CASSSRRRMRAFF.

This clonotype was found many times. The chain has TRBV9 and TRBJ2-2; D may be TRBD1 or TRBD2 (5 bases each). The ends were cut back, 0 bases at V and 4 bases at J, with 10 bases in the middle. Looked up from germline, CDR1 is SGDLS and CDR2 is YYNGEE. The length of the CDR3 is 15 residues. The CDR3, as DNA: TGTGCCAGCAGCGTAGAAGGTGGGGGCACCGGGGAGCTGTTTTTT. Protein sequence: CASSVEGGGTGELFF.

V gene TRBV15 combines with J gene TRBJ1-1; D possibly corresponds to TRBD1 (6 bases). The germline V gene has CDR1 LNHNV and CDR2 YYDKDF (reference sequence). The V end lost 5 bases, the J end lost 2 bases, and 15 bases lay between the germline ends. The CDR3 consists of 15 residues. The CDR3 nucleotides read TGTGCCACCAGCGAGACTACCGGGACAAACACTGAAGCTTTCTTT. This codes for CATSETTGTNTEAFF.

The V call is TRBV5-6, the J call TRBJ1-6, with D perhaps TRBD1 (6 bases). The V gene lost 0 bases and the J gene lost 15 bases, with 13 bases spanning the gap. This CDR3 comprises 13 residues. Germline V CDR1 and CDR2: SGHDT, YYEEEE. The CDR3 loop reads CASSLARGALLHF. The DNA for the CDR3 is TGTGCCAGCAGCTTGGCTAGGGGGGCACTCCTCCACTTT.

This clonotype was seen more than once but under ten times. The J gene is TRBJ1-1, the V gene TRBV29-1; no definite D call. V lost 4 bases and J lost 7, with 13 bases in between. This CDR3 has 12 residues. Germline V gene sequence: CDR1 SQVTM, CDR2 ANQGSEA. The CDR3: CSVAVSGDEAFF. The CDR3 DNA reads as TGCAGCGTTGCGGTTTCCGGGGATGAAGCTTTCTTT.